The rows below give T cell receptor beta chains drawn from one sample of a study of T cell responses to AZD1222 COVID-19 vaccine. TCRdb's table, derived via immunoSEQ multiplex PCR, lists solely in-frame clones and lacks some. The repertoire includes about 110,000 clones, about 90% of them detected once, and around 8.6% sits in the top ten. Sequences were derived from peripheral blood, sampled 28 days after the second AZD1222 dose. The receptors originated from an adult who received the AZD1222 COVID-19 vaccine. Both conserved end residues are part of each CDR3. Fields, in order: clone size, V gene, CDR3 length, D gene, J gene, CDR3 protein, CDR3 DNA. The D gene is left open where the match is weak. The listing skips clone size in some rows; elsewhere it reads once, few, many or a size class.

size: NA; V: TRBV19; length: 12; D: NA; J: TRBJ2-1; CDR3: CASSERLGEQFF; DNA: TGTGCCAGTAGTGAACGACTGGGGGAGCAGTTCTTC
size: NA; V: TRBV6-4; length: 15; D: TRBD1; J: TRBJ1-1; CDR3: CASSSTGTGVTEAFF; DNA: TGTGCCAGCAGCTCAACCGGGACAGGGGTGACTGAAGCTTTCTTT
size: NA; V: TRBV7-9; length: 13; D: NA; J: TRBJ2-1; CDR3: CASSPLANGEQFF; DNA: TGTGCCAGCAGCCCCCTTGCTAATGGGGAGCAGTTCTTC
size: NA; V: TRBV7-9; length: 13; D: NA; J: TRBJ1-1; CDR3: CASSRLESVEAFF; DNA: TGTGCCAGCAGCCGACTTGAGTCGGTCGAAGCTTTCTTT
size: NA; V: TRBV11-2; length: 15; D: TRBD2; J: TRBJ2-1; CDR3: CASSPPGLGDNEQFF; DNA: TGTGCCAGCAGCCCACCGGGACTAGGCGACAATGAGCAGTTCTTC
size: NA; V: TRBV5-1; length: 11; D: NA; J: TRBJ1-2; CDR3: CASSLDRGYTF; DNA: TGCGCCAGCAGCTTGGATCGTGGCTACACCTTC
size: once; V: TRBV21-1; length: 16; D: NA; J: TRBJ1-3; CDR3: CASSKPSRSSGNTIYF; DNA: TGTGCCAGCAGCAAGCCATCCCGCAGCTCTGGAAACACCATATATTTT
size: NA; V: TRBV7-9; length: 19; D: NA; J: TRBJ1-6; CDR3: CASSWGYIRQSSYNSPLHF; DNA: TGTGCCAGCAGCTGGGGTTATATTAGGCAGAGCTCCTATAATTCACCCCTCCACTTT
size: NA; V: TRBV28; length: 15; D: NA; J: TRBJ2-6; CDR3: CASRLGTTGANVLTF; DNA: TGTGCCAGCAGGCTCGGGACAACTGGGGCCAACGTCCTGACTTTC
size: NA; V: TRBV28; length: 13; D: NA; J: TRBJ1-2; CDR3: CASSLSGDYGYTF; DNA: TGTGCCAGCAGTTTATCGGGTGACTATGGCTACACCTTC
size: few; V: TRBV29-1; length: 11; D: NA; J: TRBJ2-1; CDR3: CSVGPGNEQFF; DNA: TGCAGCGTGGGCCCCGGCAATGAGCAGTTCTTC